The 8 T cell receptor beta chains given below trace back to one sample, sequenced in a study of blood T cell repertoires in COVID-19. Method: immunoSEQ multiplex PCR; TCRdb's copy keeps in-frame clones and lacks some. The table lists around 180,000 clones, roughly 85% of them singletons, with 3% to 3.5% in the top ten. The material sequenced was peripheral blood. The receptors stem from a man aged 55-75 years with acute or convalescent COVID-19.

This rearrangement joins TRBV1 to TRBJ2-7; the DNA was not used to check the table's D call, TRBD2. TRBV1 represents a pseudogene. The length of the CDR3 is 17 residues. CDR3 loop: CTSSQDIAGGPRIEQYF. The CDR3 DNA reads TGCACCAGCAGCCAAGATATAGCGGGAGGGCCTCGTATCGAGCAGTACTTC.

V and J are TRBV7-9 and TRBJ2-2; tentative D call: TRBD1 (6 bases). The CDR3 covers 14 residues. Deletions cut 5 bases from V and 5 bases from J, with 12 bases between. The germline CDR1 and CDR2 sequences are SEHNR and FQNEAQ (reference sequence). The CDR3 reads CASSGNTGTGELFF. CDR3 nucleotides: TGTGCCAGCAGCGGCAACACAGGGACCGGGGAGCTGTTTTTT.

The chain carries TRBV6-5 and TRBJ2-7, with D uncertain. The CDR3 contains 12 residues. Germline V gene sequence: CDR1 MNHEY, CDR2 SVGAGI. Trimming took off 8 bases at V and 6 bases at J, with 14 bases between the two ends. In DNA, the CDR3 is TGTGCCAGCGGTCGACTGACTCGCGAGCAGTACTTC. Protein product: CASGRLTREQYF.

The CDR3 is CASSLALGRAVSGYTF. In nucleotides, the CDR3 is TGTGCCAGCAGCTTAGCTCTAGGCAGGGCCGTAAGTGGCTACACCTTC. The chain joins TRBV7-2 to TRBJ1-2, with D possibly matching TRBD1 (5 bases). Trimming cost V 0 bases and J 7 bases, with 18 bases left between them. The CDR3 loop spans 16 amino acids. Germline assignment: CDR1 SGHTA and CDR2 FQGNSA.

The CDR3 sequence: CASRASREAEAFF. Written as DNA, the CDR3 is TGTGCCAGCAGAGCGTCCAGGGAGGCTGAAGCTTTCTTT. The chain links TRBV6-5 to TRBJ1-1, with D possibly TRBD1 on 5 matching bases. Trimming cost V 6 bases and J 6 bases, with 14 bases left between them. This CDR3 has 13 amino acids. Germline lookup yields CDR1 MNHEY and CDR2 SVGAGI.

The rearrangement links TRBV7-2 to TRBJ1-3; 7 bases line up with TRBD1. CDR1 and CDR2 (germline): SGHTA, FQGNSA. Trimming removed 5 bases from V and 1 base from J; junction bases left unmatched: 8. This CDR3 is built from 16 residues. The CDR3 sequence is CASSPRQGYSGNTIYF. CDR3 coding DNA: TGTGCCAGCAGCCCTCGACAGGGATATTCTGGAAACACCATATATTTT.

The chain uses TRBV7-8 and TRBJ1-4; 9 nucleotides align to TRBD1. V shed 3 bases and J 2 bases; nucleotides not matched to a gene: 4. The CDR3 spans 16 residues. Looked up from germline, CDR1 is SGHVS and CDR2 is FQNEAQ. The CDR3 is CASSLEQGATNEKLFF. In DNA, the CDR3 is TGTGCCAGCAGCTTGGAACAGGGGGCGACTAATGAAAAACTGTTTTTT.

The DNA for the CDR3 is TGCAGCGTTGAAGATGGAACCTTGCGGGGGAGAGGCCTGTACTTC. Protein product: CSVEDGTLRGRGLYF. The V call is TRBV29-1, the J call TRBJ2-7; TRBD2 agrees at 7 bases. This CDR3 region has 15 residues. Germline loops: CDR1 SQVTM, CDR2 ANQGSEA. V shed 0 bases, J shed 12 bases, and the junction held 17 bases outside the gene matches.